Presented here are 24 T cell receptor beta chains from one specimen sequenced in a study of chemoradiotherapy in HPV16-positive cancers. Profiling relied on immunoSEQ multiplex PCR, and the TCRdb table lists in-frame clones only, not all of them. The data show tens of thousands of clones, with roughly nine tenths seen just once and roughly 5% held by the top ten. The sample here was blood, taken from a patient who underwent chemoradiotherapy. The source is a human donor with HPV-associated anogenital cancer.

The V and J genes are TRBV4-2 and TRBJ2-7, with D possibly TRBD2 on 5 matching bases. The CDR3 extends over 14 amino acids. Germline V gene data show CDR1 as LGHNA and CDR2 as YNFKEQ. Deletions cut 4 bases from V and 2 bases from J, with 12 bases between. CDR3: CASSPRGGAYEQYF. In nucleotides, the CDR3 is TGTGCCAGCAGCCCCCGGGGTGGGGCCTACGAGCAGTACTTC.

The rearrangement links TRBV19 to TRBJ2-4, with D possibly TRBD1 on 5 matching bases. V was pared by 10 bases and J by 2 bases, with 15 bases between. Germline V lookup: CDR1 LNHDA, CDR2 SQIVND (reference sequence). The CDR3 totals 14 residues. The DNA for the CDR3 is TGTGCCACCCTTCAGCCAGGGTCCAAAAACATTCAGTACTTC. As protein: CATLQPGSKNIQYF.

This clone occurred once. This sequence joins TRBV11-3 and TRBJ2-1, with 11 positions matching TRBD1. Germline values: CDR1 SGHNT, CDR2 YENEEA. The CDR3 spans 16 residues. V dropped 5 bases and J dropped 9; count of bases not matched to a gene: 12. The CDR3 loop is CASSPRTGGLIGEQFF. CDR3 bases: TGTGCCAGCAGCCCCCGGACAGGGGGCTTGATCGGTGAGCAGTTCTTC.

The chain links TRBV2 to TRBJ1-2; D is unresolved. Trimming removed 8 bases from V and 0 bases from J, with 4 bases in between. Germline V gives CDR1 SNHLY, CDR2 FYNNEI. This CDR3 contains 11 residues. The chain's CDR3 is CASATNYGYTF. In DNA form, the CDR3 reads TGTGCCAGCGCCACTAACTATGGCTACACCTTC.

The genes are TRBV6-4 and TRBJ2-3; 10 bases align to TRBD1. Germline trimming cut 6 bases from V and 2 bases from J; bases unmatched to any gene: 5. The CDR3 is 15 residues long. The V gene's germline CDR1 is MRHNA and CDR2 SNTAGT. The CDR3 coding sequence is TGTGCCAGCAGCCTTGGGACAGGGGACACAGATACGCAGTATTTT. Its translation is CASSLGTGDTDTQYF.

This clone was detected only once. This rearrangement joins TRBV9 to TRBJ2-7; 8 nucleotides agree with TRBD1. V gave up 0 bases and J gave up 0 bases; unmatched junction bases: 5. Germline CDR1 reads SGDLS; CDR2 reads YYNGEE. CDR3 length equals 16 residues. The CDR3 bases are TGTGCCAGCAGCGTAGGGACAGGGTGGGCCTCCTACGAGCAGTACTTC. Its translation is CASSVGTGWASYEQYF. Supplemented by reference TRBV9 and TRBJ2-7, the full variable domain reads DSGVTQTPKHLITATGQRVTLRCSPRSGDLSVYWYQQSLDQGLQFLIQYYNGEERAKGNILERFSAQQFPDLHSELNLSSLELGDSALYFCASSVGTGWASYEQYFGPGTRLTVT.

The chain joins TRBV29-1 to TRBJ2-5, with 10 bases that match TRBD1. This CDR3 region has 14 residues. V lost 4 bases and J lost 5; bases outside the gene matches: 7. The germline V gene has CDR1 SQVTM and CDR2 ANQGSEA. The CDR3 region is CSVGETGGGETQYF. The CDR3 nucleotides are TGCAGCGTTGGAGAGACAGGGGGCGGTGAGACCCAGTACTTC.

The rearrangement uses TRBV7-2 and TRBJ2-1; D possibly corresponds to TRBD1 (5 bases). Looked up from germline, CDR1 is SGHTA and CDR2 is FQGNSA. V was trimmed by 5 bases and J by 0 bases, leaving 8 bases between them. This CDR3 has 14 amino acids. The CDR3 reads CASSPDSSYNEQFF. As DNA, the CDR3 is TGTGCCAGCAGCCCCGACAGCTCCTACAATGAGCAGTTCTTC. Supplemented by reference TRBV7-2 and TRBJ2-1, the full variable domain reads GAGVSQSPSNKVTEKGKDVELRCDPISGHTALYWYRQSLGQGLEFLIYFQGNSAPDKSGLPSDRFSAERTGGSVSTLTIQRTQQEDSAVYLCASSPDSSYNEQFFGPGTRLTVL.

A word on this clone: An end of the junction does not agree with germline; a read error may underlie this. The V and J genes are TRBV5-6 and TRBJ1-5; possibly TRBD1 for D (6 bases). The CDR3 consists of 14 residues. Germline assignment: CDR1 SGHDT and CDR2 YYEEEE. The CDR3 region is CASSLAGATQPQHF. DNA of the CDR3: TGTGCCAGCAGTTTGGCGGGGGCTACTCAGCCCCAGCATTTT.

The chain recombines TRBV6-1 with TRBJ1-2; unclear D gene. Deletions cut 1 base from V and 4 bases from J, with 10 bases between. There are 14 residues in the CDR3. CDR1 and CDR2 (germline): MNHNS, SASEGT. DNA for the CDR3: TGTGCCAGCAGTGAAGGAGGCAGCCCCTATGGCTACACCTTC. Amino acids: CASSEGGSPYGYTF.

The gene calls are TRBV4-1 and TRBJ2-7, with D perhaps TRBD1 (6 bases). CDR1 and CDR2 from the germline V gene are MGHRA and YSYEKL. V lost 0 bases and J lost 3, with 12 bases in between. The CDR3 totals 15 residues. DNA for the CDR3: TGCGCCAGCAGCCAAGATTTCCAGGGGAGCTACGAGCAGTACTTC. Protein product: CASSQDFQGSYEQYF.

The chain couples TRBV7-9 to TRBJ2-3; D is possibly TRBD1 or TRBD2 (5 bases each). The V gene's germline CDR1 is SEHNR and CDR2 FQNEAQ (reference sequence). Between the trimmed V and J ends, which lost 2 bases and 2 bases, there was a span of 11 bases. This CDR3 contains 15 residues. DNA of the CDR3: TGTGCCAGCAGCTTAAACACGGGGACCACAGATACGCAGTATTTT. It is translated as CASSLNTGTTDTQYF.

The chain combines TRBV6-1 with TRBJ2-7; tentatively, D is TRBD1 (6 bases). V gave up 6 bases and J gave up 3 bases, with 12 bases separating them. CDR1 is MNHNS and CDR2 is SASEGT in the germline V gene. The CDR3 is made up of 13 amino acids. The CDR3 reads CASRQGTRYEQYF. The CDR3 coding sequence is TGTGCCAGCAGACAGGGAACCCGCTACGAGCAGTACTTC.

The chain has TRBV4-1 and TRBJ2-1; a weak D match, TRBD2 (7 bases). CDR1 is MGHRA and CDR2 is YSYEKL in the germline V gene. Trimming pared 4 bases from V and 7 bases from J, leaving 17 bases between. There are 15 residues in the CDR3. CDR3 coding DNA: TGCGCCAGCAGCCGAGAGGCGGGGGCGTATAATGAGCAGTTCTTC. Protein: CASSREAGAYNEQFF.

The J gene is TRBJ2-3, the V gene TRBV9; D possibly uses TRBD1 or TRBD2 (5 bases each). Germline V gives CDR1 SGDLS, CDR2 YYNGEE. Deletions cut 3 bases from V and 6 bases from J, with 20 bases between. This CDR3 contains 16 residues. CDR3 protein: CASSARDPLRVDTQYF. The CDR3, as DNA: TGTGCCAGCAGCGCCAGGGACCCCCTTCGAGTTGATACGCAGTATTTT.

The CDR3 region is CASSLSIGVGETQYF. The CDR3 bases are TGTGCCAGCAGCTTAAGTATAGGGGTAGGAGAGACCCAGTACTTC. The rearrangement joins TRBV7-9 to TRBJ2-5; perhaps TRBD1 as D (5 bases). CDR3 length equals 15 residues. Between the trimmed V and J ends, which lost 2 bases and 4 bases, there was a span of 14 bases. The V gene's germline CDR1 is SEHNR and CDR2 FQNEAQ (reference sequence).

The CDR3 spells CASSYLVGLSGNTIYF. The CDR3 coding sequence is TGTGCCAGCAGTTATTTGGTGGGGCTATCTGGAAACACCATATATTTT. The chain employs TRBV5-6 and TRBJ1-3; possible D gene TRBD1, 5 bases. The germline gives CDR1 SGHDT, CDR2 YYEEEE. Between the trimmed V and J ends, which lost 5 bases and 1 base, there was a span of 16 bases. CDR3 length: 16 amino acids.

This clone was seen a handful of times. The chain uses TRBV7-8 and TRBJ2-2; D remains ambiguous. Germline CDR1 is SGHVS and CDR2 is FQNEAQ. With 8 bases removed from V and 0 bases from J, the gap between germline ends came to 16 bases. The CDR3 covers 16 residues. The CDR3 loop is CASGVSVFANTGELFF. CDR3 nucleotides: TGTGCCAGCGGGGTATCGGTCTTCGCGAACACCGGGGAGCTGTTTTTT.

The chain couples TRBV2 to TRBJ2-3; tentative D call: TRBD1 (6 bases). The V gene lost 2 bases and the J gene lost 3 bases, with 6 bases spanning the gap. The germline V gene encodes CDR1 SNHLY and CDR2 FYNNEI. This CDR3 is built from 13 residues. CDR3 DNA: TGTGCCAGCAGTGAAAGGGGGACAGATACGCAGTATTTT. This sequence encodes CASSERGTDTQYF.

The J gene is TRBJ1-1, the V gene TRBV9; D gene uncertain. Germline V gene lookup returns CDR1 SGDLS and CDR2 YYNGEE. The CDR3 spans 14 residues. Trimming took 2 bases from V and 7 from J, leaving 15 bases between them. In DNA form, the CDR3 reads TGTGCCAGCAGCGTGATACCCCGGGCCAGTGAAGCTTTCTTT. This gives the protein CASSVIPRASEAFF.

V is TRBV11-2 and J is TRBJ2-7; 9 nucleotides agree with TRBD2. Losses at the gene ends were 1 base for V and 4 bases for J; bases not matched to a gene: 5. CDR1 is SGHAT and CDR2 is FQNNGV in the germline V gene. This CDR3 is built from 15 residues. This chain's CDR3 is CASSLGLLAGYEQYF. In DNA form, the CDR3 reads TGTGCCAGCAGCTTAGGGTTGCTAGCGGGGTACGAGCAGTACTTC.

The chain links TRBV19 to TRBJ1-5, with TRBD1 as a possible D gene (5 bases). Germline-derived CDR1 and CDR2 are LNHDA and SQIVND (reference sequence). V was shortened by 1 base and J by 5 bases, with 12 bases between the two germline ends. This CDR3 has 15 residues. CDR3 bases: TGTGCCAGTAGTATAGGGCAGGGAGAATATCAGCCCCAGCATTTT. The encoded protein is CASSIGQGEYQPQHF.

This clone showed up just a few times. V usage is TRBV30 and J usage is TRBJ2-7; a possible D gene is TRBD1 (6 bases). Per the germline V gene, CDR1 is GTSNPN and CDR2 is SVGIG (reference sequence). Between the trimmed V and J ends, which lost 4 bases and 2 bases, there was a span of 12 bases. There are 13 residues in the CDR3. For the CDR3, the DNA is TGTGCCTGGAAACGAGACAGGCCCTACGAGCAGTACTTC. It codes for CAWKRDRPYEQYF.

In its sample, this clone ranks as medium-sized (0.01 to 0.1%). V usage is TRBV5-6 and J usage is TRBJ1-5, with a possible D match to TRBD1 (6 bases). Per germline, CDR1 SGHDT and CDR2 YYEEEE. Trimming pared 4 bases from V and 3 bases from J, leaving 11 bases between. The CDR3 is made up of 14 amino acids. The CDR3 region has the DNA TGTGCCAGCAGCCCCAGGGGATTCAATCAGCCCCAGCATTTT. Translating gives CASSPRGFNQPQHF.